The 14 T cell receptor beta chains below come from one sample, sequenced in a study of T cells in localized non-small cell lung cancer. Here immunoSEQ multiplex PCR was the method, and the copy in TCRdb shows in-frame clones only, minus some. This table holds roughly 1,500 clones, around 25% found once. Sequenced material: normal lung tissue next to the tumor, taken before any cancer treatment. The receptors were gathered from a man aged 40-75 years with stage III lung adenocarcinoma.

This clone showed up just a few times. The chain joins TRBV5-1 to TRBJ1-3, with TRBD1 matching 8 bases. The V gene end was trimmed by 4 bases and the J gene end by 0 bases; junction bases not matched to a gene: 9. The CDR3 is 17 amino acids. Germline values: CDR1 SGHRS, CDR2 YFSETQ. The CDR3 loop is CASSQGQETFSGNTIYF. The CDR3 nucleotides read TGCGCCAGCAGCCAGGGACAGGAAACTTTCTCTGGAAACACCATATATTTT.

The J gene is TRBJ1-3, the V gene TRBV5-1; no clear D. The CDR3 runs 14 residues. V was cut by 4 bases and J by 2 bases, with 10 bases left in between. Per the germline V gene, CDR1 is SGHRS and CDR2 is YFSETQ. Here the CDR3 reads CASSPIGPGNTIYF. The CDR3 coding sequence is TGCGCCAGCAGCCCCATCGGACCTGGAAACACCATATATTTT. The complete variable domain, with remaining parts taken from reference TRBV5-1 and TRBJ1-3, reads KAGVTQTPRYLIKTRGQQVTLSCSPISGHRSVSWYQQTPGQGLQFLFEYFSETQRNKGNFPGRFSGRQFSNSRSEMNVSTLELGDSALYLCASSPIGPGNTIYFGEGSWLTVV.

This chain joins TRBV6-8 and TRBJ1-2; 10 bases map to TRBD1. With 5 bases clipped from V and 5 bases from J, the junction kept 8 bases outside the gene matches. The CDR3 loop spans 15 amino acids. Germline V lookup: CDR1 MNHGY, CDR2 SAAAGT. CDR3 region: CASSIPGTGEYGYTF. The CDR3 DNA follows: TGTGCCAGCAGTATTCCCGGGACAGGGGAATATGGCTACACCTTC.

The CDR3 sequence is CASSTLTDTQYF. The CDR3 nucleotides are TGTGCCAGCAGTACCTTAACAGATACGCAGTATTTT. The rearrangement joins TRBV9 to TRBJ2-3; D ambiguous. Germline values: CDR1 SGDLS, CDR2 YYNGEE. V gave up 5 bases and J gave up 3 bases, with 7 bases separating them. The CDR3 is 12 amino acids. Full variable domain (rest looked up from reference TRBV9 and TRBJ2-3): DSGVTQTPKHLITATGQRVTLRCSPRSGDLSVYWYQQSLDQGLQFLIQYYNGEERAKGNILERFSAQQFPDLHSELNLSSLELGDSALYFCASSTLTDTQYFGPGTRLTVL.

This rearrangement joins TRBV28 to TRBJ1-3; 8 bases align to TRBD1. Germline V lookup: CDR1 MDHEN, CDR2 SYDVKM. With V trimmed by 6 bases and J by 1 base, 8 bases remained unmatched. CDR3 length equals 16 residues. The chain's CDR3 is CASSRDRTISGNTIYF. CDR3 DNA: TGTGCCAGCAGCCGGGACAGGACGATATCTGGAAACACCATATATTTT.

This clone was seen a few times. The rearrangement uses TRBV9 and TRBJ1-5, with TRBD1 as a possible D gene (6 bases). The CDR3 spans 17 residues. V lost 3 bases, J lost 0 bases, and 16 bases lay in between. Germline V gene sequence: CDR1 SGDLS, CDR2 YYNGEE. The CDR3 loop is CASSGGQNPTSNQPQHF. CDR3 DNA sequence: TGTGCCAGCAGCGGGGGACAAAACCCCACTAGCAATCAGCCCCAGCATTTT.

The rearrangement uses TRBV19 and TRBJ2-1; no definite D call. Trimming left V 4 bases short and J 7 bases short, with 8 bases between. This CDR3 spans 12 amino acids. Germline-derived CDR1 and CDR2 are LNHDA and SQIVND (reference sequence). The CDR3 spells CASSTDGNEQFF. The CDR3 bases are TGTGCCAGTAGTACAGACGGTAATGAGCAGTTCTTC.

This clone was seen a handful of times. V gene TRBV30 combines with J gene TRBJ1-1, with D unresolved. Germline V gene lookup returns CDR1 GTSNPN and CDR2 SVGIG (reference sequence). The CDR3 has 13 residues. The V gene lost 2 bases and the J gene lost 8 bases, with 15 bases spanning the gap. CDR3 coding DNA: TGTGCCTGGAGTCGGACGCCGAGGGTCGAAGCTTTCTTT. Amino acids: CAWSRTPRVEAFF.

V gene TRBV28 combines with J gene TRBJ1-5; no clear D. Trimming removed 3 bases at V and 9 bases at J, with 15 bases between. CDR3 size: 14 residues. From germline, CDR1 is MDHEN and CDR2 SYDVKM. CDR3 amino acids: CASSLGNAFGPQHF. The CDR3, as DNA: TGTGCCAGCAGTTTGGGCAACGCTTTCGGGCCCCAGCATTTT.

This chain joins TRBV5-1 and TRBJ1-1, with D possibly TRBD1 on 6 matching bases. From germline, CDR1 is SGHRS and CDR2 YFSETQ. The V gene lost 4 bases and the J gene lost 2 bases, with 12 bases spanning the gap. The CDR3 consists of 14 residues. In DNA, the CDR3 is TGCGCCAGCAGCAGGACAGACGCTAACACTGAAGCTTTCTTT. It codes for CASSRTDANTEAFF.

The chain links TRBV19 to TRBJ1-4, with 12 bases identical to TRBD1. The CDR3 loop spans 16 amino acids. CDR1 is LNHDA and CDR2 is SQIVND in the germline V gene (reference sequence). J was trimmed by 4 bases and V by 6 bases; bases with no gene match: 6. The CDR3: CASRTGTGGINEKLFF. The CDR3 coding sequence is TGTGCCAGTAGGACCGGGACAGGGGGCATTAATGAAAAACTGTTTTTT.

The genes are TRBV6-8 and TRBJ2-1, with TRBD1 matching 9 bases. The CDR3 has 13 amino acids. V shed 5 bases, J shed 10 bases, and the junction held 6 bases outside the gene matches. In germline, CDR1 is MNHGY, CDR2 SAAAGT. The CDR3 region has the DNA TGTGCCAGCAGTCAACAGGGGGCTGGGGAGCAGTTCTTC. Amino acids: CASSQQGAGEQFF.

The chain links TRBV11-3 to TRBJ1-2; no clear D gene. The CDR3 length is 14 residues. Germline CDR1 SGHNT, CDR2 YENEEA. The V gene lost 5 bases and the J gene lost 7 bases, with 17 bases spanning the gap. The CDR3 reads CASSPDKYTGGYTF. The CDR3 DNA follows: TGTGCCAGCAGCCCCGACAAATATACGGGTGGCTACACCTTC.

This clone has only a few counts. This chain links TRBV6-8 with TRBJ1-4; TRBD1 might be the D (5 bases). CDR3 length: 12 amino acids. The germline V and J ends were trimmed by 5 bases and 7 bases, with 8 bases remaining between them. The germline V gene has CDR1 MNHGY and CDR2 SAAAGT. CDR3 residues: CASSAGGEKLFF. CDR3 nucleotides: TGTGCCAGCAGTGCGGGGGGTGAAAAACTGTTTTTT.